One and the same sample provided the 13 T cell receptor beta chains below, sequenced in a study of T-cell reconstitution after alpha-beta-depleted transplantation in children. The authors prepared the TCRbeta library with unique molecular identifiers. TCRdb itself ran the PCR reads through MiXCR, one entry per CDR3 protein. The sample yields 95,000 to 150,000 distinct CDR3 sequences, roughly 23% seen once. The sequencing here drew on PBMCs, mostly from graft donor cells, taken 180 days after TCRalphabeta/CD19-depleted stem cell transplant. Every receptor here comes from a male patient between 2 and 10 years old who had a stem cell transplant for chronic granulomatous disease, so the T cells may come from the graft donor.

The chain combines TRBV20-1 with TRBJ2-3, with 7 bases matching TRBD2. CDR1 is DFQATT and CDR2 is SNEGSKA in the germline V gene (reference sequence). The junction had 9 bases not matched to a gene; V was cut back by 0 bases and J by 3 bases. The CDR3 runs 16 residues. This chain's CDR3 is CSARDFTGGSTDTQYF. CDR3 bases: TGCAGTGCTAGAGATTTTACGGGGGGATCGACAGATACGCAGTATTTT.

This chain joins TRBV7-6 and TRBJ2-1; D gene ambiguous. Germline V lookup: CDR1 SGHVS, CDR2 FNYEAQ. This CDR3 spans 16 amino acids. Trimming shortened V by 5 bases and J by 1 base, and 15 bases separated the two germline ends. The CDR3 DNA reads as TGTGCCAGCAGCCCCCCCCATGGTGTGTCCTACAATGAGCAGTTCTTC. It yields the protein CASSPPHGVSYNEQFF.

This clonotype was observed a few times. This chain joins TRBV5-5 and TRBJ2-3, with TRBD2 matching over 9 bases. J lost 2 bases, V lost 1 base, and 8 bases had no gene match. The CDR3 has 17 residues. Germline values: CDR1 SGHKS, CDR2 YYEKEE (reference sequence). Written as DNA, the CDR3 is TGTGCCAGCAGCTTGATAAGGACTAGCGCGCCCACAGATACGCAGTATTTT. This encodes CASSLIRTSAPTDTQYF. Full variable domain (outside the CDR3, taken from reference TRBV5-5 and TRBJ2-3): DAGVTQSPTHLIKTRGQQVTLRCSPISGHKSVSWYQQVLGQGPQFIFQYYEKEERGRGNFPDRFSARQFPNYSSELNVNALLLGDSALYLCASSLIRTSAPTDTQYFGPGTRLTVL.

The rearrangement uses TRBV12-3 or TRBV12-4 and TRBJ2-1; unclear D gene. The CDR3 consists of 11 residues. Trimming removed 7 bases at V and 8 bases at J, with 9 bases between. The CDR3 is CASNAAYEQFF. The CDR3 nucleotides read TGTGCCAGCAACGCAGCGTATGAGCAGTTCTTC.

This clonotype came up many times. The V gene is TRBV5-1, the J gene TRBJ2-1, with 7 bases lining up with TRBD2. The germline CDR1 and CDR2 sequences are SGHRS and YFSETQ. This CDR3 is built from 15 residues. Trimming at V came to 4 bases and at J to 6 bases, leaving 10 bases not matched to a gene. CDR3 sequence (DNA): TGCGCCAGCAGCGTGGGAGCGGGAAGGGTCAATGAGCAGTTCTTC. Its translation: CASSVGAGRVNEQFF. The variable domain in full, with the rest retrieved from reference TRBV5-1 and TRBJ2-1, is KAGVTQTPRYLIKTRGQQVTLSCSPISGHRSVSWYQQTPGQGLQFLFEYFSETQRNKGNFPGRFSGRQFSNSRSEMNVSTLELGDSALYLCASSVGAGRVNEQFFGPGTRLTVL.

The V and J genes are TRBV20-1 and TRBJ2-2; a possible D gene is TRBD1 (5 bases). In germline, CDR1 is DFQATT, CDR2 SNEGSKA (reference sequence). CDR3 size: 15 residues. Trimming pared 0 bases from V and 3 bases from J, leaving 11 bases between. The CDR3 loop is CSARDLQAYTGELFF. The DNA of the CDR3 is TGCAGTGCTAGAGATTTACAGGCGTACACCGGGGAGCTGTTTTTT.

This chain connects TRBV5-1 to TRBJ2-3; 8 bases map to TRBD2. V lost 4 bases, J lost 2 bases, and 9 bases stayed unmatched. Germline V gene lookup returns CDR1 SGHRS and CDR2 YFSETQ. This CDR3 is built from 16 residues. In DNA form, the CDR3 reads TGCGCCAGCAGCAGAATACTAGCGGACTACACAGATACGCAGTATTTT. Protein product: CASSRILADYTDTQYF.

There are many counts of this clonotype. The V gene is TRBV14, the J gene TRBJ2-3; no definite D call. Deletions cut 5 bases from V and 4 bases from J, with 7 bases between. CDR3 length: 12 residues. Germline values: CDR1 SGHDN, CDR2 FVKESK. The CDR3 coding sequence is TGTGCCAGCAGCAACGTCCCAGATACGCAGTATTTT. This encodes CASSNVPDTQYF.

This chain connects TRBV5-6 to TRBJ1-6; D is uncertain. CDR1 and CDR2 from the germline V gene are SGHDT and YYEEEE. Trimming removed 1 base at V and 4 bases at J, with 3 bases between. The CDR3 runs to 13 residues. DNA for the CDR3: TGTGCCAGCAGCTTGTGGTATAATTCACCCCTCCACTTT. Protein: CASSLWYNSPLHF.

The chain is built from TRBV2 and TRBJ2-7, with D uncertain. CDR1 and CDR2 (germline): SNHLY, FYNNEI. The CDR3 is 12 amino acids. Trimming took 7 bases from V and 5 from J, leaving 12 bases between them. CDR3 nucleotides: TGTGCCAGCACGCCAGGACGGAACGAGCAGTACTTC. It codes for CASTPGRNEQYF.

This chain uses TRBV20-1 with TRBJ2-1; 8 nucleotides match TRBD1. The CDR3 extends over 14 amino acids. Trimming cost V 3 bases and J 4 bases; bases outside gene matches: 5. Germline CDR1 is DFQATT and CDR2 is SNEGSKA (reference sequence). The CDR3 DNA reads TGCAGTGCTAGCCGGGACAGGAGATACAATGAGCAGTTCTTC. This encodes CSASRDRRYNEQFF.

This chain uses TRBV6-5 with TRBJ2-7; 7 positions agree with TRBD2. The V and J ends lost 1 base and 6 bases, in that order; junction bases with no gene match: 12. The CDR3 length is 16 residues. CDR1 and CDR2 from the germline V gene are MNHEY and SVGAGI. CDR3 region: CASSYFSGRVMVEQYF. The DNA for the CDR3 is TGTGCCAGCAGTTACTTTTCAGGGAGGGTAATGGTCGAGCAGTACTTC.

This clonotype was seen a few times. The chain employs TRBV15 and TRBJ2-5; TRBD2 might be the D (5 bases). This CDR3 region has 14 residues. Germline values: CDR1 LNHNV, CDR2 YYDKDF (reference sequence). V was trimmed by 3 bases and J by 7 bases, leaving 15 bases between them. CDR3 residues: CATSSDDLGGTQYF. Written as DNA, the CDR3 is TGTGCCACCAGCAGTGACGACCTAGGAGGGACCCAGTACTTC.